These 29 T cell receptor beta chains were sequenced from one sample in a study of shared clonotypes between healthy human individuals. Using immunoSEQ multiplex PCR, the repertoire was profiled, and TCRdb retains in-frame clones only, with some absent. The sample consists of about 340,000 clones, more than 60% of them appearing once. The sequenced sample consisted of memory CD4+ T cells sorted from blood. Subset meaning: CD45RA-negative fraction. These receptors were taken from a man younger than 40 in good health.

The chain has TRBV4-1 and TRBJ2-7; the D is unclear. V was trimmed by 3 bases and J by 6 bases, leaving 12 bases between them. This CDR3 region has 13 residues. In germline, CDR1 is MGHRA, CDR2 YSYEKL. Written as DNA, the CDR3 is TGCGCCAGCAGCCAGGCTCCAGGTTCCGAGCAGTACTTC. Translation gives CASSQAPGSEQYF.

J is TRBJ1-4 and V is TRBV5-4; D is perhaps TRBD1 (5 bases). V lost 0 bases and J 0 bases, leaving 6 bases between the germline ends. The CDR3 is 15 amino acids. Germline CDR1 is SGHNT and CDR2 is YYREEE (reference sequence). CDR3 amino acids: CASSLGGATNEKLFF. In DNA form, the CDR3 reads TGTGCCAGCAGCTTGGGGGGCGCAACTAATGAAAAACTGTTTTTT.

J is TRBJ2-1 and V is TRBV15; 8 nucleotides line up with TRBD2. J was trimmed by 7 bases and V by 0 bases; bases with no gene match: 11. CDR1 and CDR2 (germline): LNHNV, YYDKDF (reference sequence). The CDR3 sequence is 17 residues long. The CDR3 loop is CATSRDPTSVRYNEQFF. The CDR3 DNA follows: TGTGCCACCAGCAGAGACCCGACTAGCGTTCGGTATAATGAGCAGTTCTTC.

The chain links TRBV6-4 to TRBJ2-1; TRBD2 is a possible D gene (7 bases). Trimming stripped 2 bases from V and 4 bases from J, with 21 bases between. This CDR3 region has 18 residues. CDR1 and CDR2 (germline): MRHNA, SNTAGT. CDR3 bases: TGTGCCAGCAGTGACCCGGCACAGGGCGGGAGACCTTACAATGAGCAGTTCTTC. This gives the protein CASSDPAQGGRPYNEQFF.

V and J are TRBV10-1 and TRBJ2-5, with 9 bases lining up with TRBD1. Germline loops: CDR1 WNHNN, CDR2 SYGVQD (reference sequence). After removal of 4 bases from V and 9 bases from J, the junction contained 3 bases not matched to a gene. This CDR3 has 12 residues. The CDR3 bases are TGCGCCAGCAGTGGCGACAGGGGGGCCCAGTACTTC. It codes for CASSGDRGAQYF.

This clone has just a few counts. V and J are TRBV6-6 and TRBJ1-2; 7 bases agree with TRBD1. The CDR3 contains 14 residues. J was trimmed by 4 bases and V by 6 bases; bases with no gene match: 8. The germline CDR1 and CDR2 sequences are MNHNY and SVGAGI (reference sequence). The CDR3 loop is CASRTQGHLYGYTF. The CDR3 region has the DNA TGTGCCAGCAGAACACAGGGGCACCTCTATGGCTACACCTTC.

The sample holds one count of this clone. The V and J genes are TRBV7-3 and TRBJ2-5; either TRBD1 or TRBD2 may fit D (6 bases each). CDR3 size: 13 residues. V was cut by 5 bases and J by 2 bases, with 9 bases left in between. Germline V gene lookup returns CDR1 SGHTA and CDR2 FQGTGA. The CDR3 region has the DNA TGTGCCAGCAGCCTAGGGGGGCAAGAGACCCAGTACTTC. Its protein product is CASSLGGQETQYF.

This clone was seen only a few times. The chain uses TRBV29-1 and TRBJ1-3, with TRBD1 identical over 9 bases. The CDR3 covers 15 residues. The ends lost 8 bases at V and 0 bases at J; junction bases unmatched: 8. The V gene's germline CDR1 is SQVTM and CDR2 ANQGSEA. CDR3: CSFMDRGDSGNTIYF. Written as DNA, the CDR3 is TGCAGCTTCATGGACAGGGGTGACTCTGGAAACACCATATATTTT.

The chain uses TRBV29-1 and TRBJ2-5; the match to TRBD2 covers 10 bases. There are 13 residues in the CDR3. Per the germline V gene, CDR1 is SQVTM and CDR2 is ANQGSEA. J gave up 4 bases and V 7 bases, and 6 bases lay outside the gene matches. In nucleotides, the CDR3 is TGCAGCGCCCTAAAGCGGGGGGGAGAGACCCAGTACTTC. It codes for CSALKRGGETQYF.

Note on this clone: This CDR3 is also generated by other DNA sequences in the sample. The CDR3 DNA reads as TGTGCCAGCAGCCGACAGGGGGCTTTGAACACTGAAGCTTTCTTT. Its translation is CASSRQGALNTEAFF. The chain is built from TRBV6-5 and TRBJ1-1; TRBD1 matches 10 bases. The length of the CDR3 is 15 residues. Germline CDR1 is MNHEY and CDR2 is SVGAGI. J gave up 0 bases and V 6 bases, and 4 bases lay outside the gene matches.

This clone was recorded a few times. The genes are TRBV11-2 and TRBJ1-5; a weak D match, TRBD1 (5 bases). V gave up 5 bases and J gave up 7 bases, with 12 bases separating them. The CDR3 sequence is 13 residues long. Germline CDR1 reads SGHAT; CDR2 reads FQNNGV. CDR3 DNA sequence: TGTGCCAGCAGCCCATCCAGGGTCCAGCCCCAGCATTTT. Translation: CASSPSRVQPQHF.

The V and J genes are TRBV15 and TRBJ1-4, with unresolved D. Germline CDR1 LNHNV, CDR2 YYDKDF (reference sequence). Trimming removed 2 bases from V and 0 bases from J, with 4 bases in between. The CDR3 spans 14 residues. CDR3 coding DNA: TGTGCCACCAGCAGACGAACAACTAATGAAAAACTGTTTTTT. It yields the protein CATSRRTTNEKLFF. The whole variable domain, filled in from reference TRBV15 and TRBJ1-4, reads DAMVIQNPRYQVTQFGKPVTLSCSQTLNHNVMYWYQQKSSQAPKLLFHYYDKDFNNEADTPDNFQSRRPNTSFCFLDIRSPGLGDTAMYLCATSRRTTNEKLFFGSGTQLSVL.

V is TRBV7-2 and J is TRBJ1-3; D possibly uses TRBD1 or TRBD2 (5 bases each). The J call may be mistaken, given a closer DNA end match to TRBJ2-2. CDR1 is SGHTA, CDR2 FQGNSA, per germline. The CDR3 totals 14 residues. The CDR3 loop reads CASSLGTITGELFF. The DNA for the CDR3 is TGTGCCAGCAGCTTGGGGACCATTACCGGGGAGCTGTTTTTT.

This chain joins TRBV29-1 and TRBJ2-2; D gene uncertain. In germline, CDR1 is SQVTM, CDR2 ANQGSEA. V gave up 4 bases and J gave up 2 bases, with 14 bases separating them. The CDR3 contains 15 residues. CDR3 loop: CSVAARAQNTGELFF. CDR3 coding DNA: TGCAGCGTTGCAGCTAGAGCTCAAAACACCGGGGAGCTGTTTTTT.

The V and J genes are TRBV28 and TRBJ1-2; D perhaps matches TRBD1 (6 bases). Germline CDR1 reads MDHEN; CDR2 reads SYDVKM. V lost 2 bases and J lost 6, with 10 bases in between. The CDR3 is 13 amino acids. The CDR3 sequence: CASSLQDSNGYTF. For the CDR3, the DNA is TGTGCCAGCAGTTTACAGGACAGTAATGGCTACACCTTC.

This chain connects TRBV7-9 to TRBJ2-7; D is unresolved. Germline-derived CDR1 and CDR2 are SEHNR and FQNEAQ (reference sequence). The CDR3 is 15 amino acids. The V and J ends lost 0 bases and 0 bases respectively, with 9 bases between them. CDR3 amino acids: CASSLAPESSYEQYF. The DNA for the CDR3 is TGTGCCAGCAGCTTAGCTCCGGAGAGCTCCTACGAGCAGTACTTC.

The chain is built from TRBV28 and TRBJ2-7; either TRBD1 or TRBD2 may fit D (5 bases each). The CDR3 consists of 12 residues. Trimming took 6 bases from V and 6 from J, leaving 12 bases between them. Germline CDR1 reads MDHEN; CDR2 reads SYDVKM. The CDR3 nucleotides read TGTGCCAGCAGCTCCGGGACCCTCGAGCAGTACTTC. Protein: CASSSGTLEQYF.

The V gene is TRBV19, the J gene TRBJ1-1, with D uncertain. Germline V gives CDR1 LNHDA, CDR2 SQIVND (reference sequence). Trimming left V 5 bases short and J 4 bases short, with 8 bases between. This CDR3 is built from 12 residues. The CDR3 is CASSWLGTEAFF. Written as DNA, the CDR3 is TGTGCCAGTAGTTGGCTAGGCACTGAAGCTTTCTTT.

This clone was seen a few times. The same CDR3 can be traced to other DNA sequences in this sample. The gene calls are TRBV28 and TRBJ2-7, with 9 bases fitting TRBD1. Germline CDR1 MDHEN, CDR2 SYDVKM. V gave up 2 bases and J gave up 1 base; unmatched junction bases: 3. The CDR3 totals 15 residues. The CDR3 protein is CASSLPGTGSYEQYF. CDR3 in DNA: TGTGCCAGCAGTTTACCCGGGACAGGGTCCTACGAGCAGTACTTC.

V usage is TRBV15 and J usage is TRBJ1-5; D is unresolved. Germline CDR1 LNHNV, CDR2 YYDKDF (reference sequence). V lost 1 base and J lost 7, with 8 bases in between. The CDR3 runs 13 residues. The CDR3 DNA is TGTGCCACCAGCAGAGTAGGGCAACAGCCCCAGCATTTT. It encodes CATSRVGQQPQHF.

The chain couples TRBV9 to TRBJ2-5, with 9 bases that match TRBD2. Germline V lookup: CDR1 SGDLS, CDR2 YYNGEE. The CDR3 is 13 amino acids. J lost 7 bases, V lost 4 bases, and 5 bases had no gene match. CDR3 sequence reads: CASSPGGGVTQYF. The CDR3 nucleotides are TGTGCCAGCAGCCCCGGCGGGGGGGTGACCCAGTACTTC.

This clone was detected only a few times. The rearrangement joins TRBV4-3 to TRBJ2-6, with 8 bases matching TRBD1. The CDR3 runs to 21 residues. Germline V gene lookup returns CDR1 LGHNA and CDR2 YSLEER. Trimming removed 2 bases from V and 0 bases from J; junction bases left unmatched: 15. CDR3 DNA sequence: TGCGCCAGCAGCCAACGGGGGCGGAAGGGACAGGTATTCTCTGGGGCCAACGTCCTGACTTTC. This sequence encodes CASSQRGRKGQVFSGANVLTF.

This clone was picked up one time. The chain joins TRBV7-2 to TRBJ2-5; TRBD1 matches at 8 bases. The end of the DNA fits TRBJ2-7 better, so the J call may be wrong. From germline, CDR1 is SGHTA and CDR2 FQGNSA. CDR3 length: 13 amino acids. The CDR3 sequence is CASSTRTGNEQYF. The CDR3 DNA is TGTGCCAGCAGCACAAGGACAGGGAACGAGCAGTACTTC.

The chain combines TRBV19 with TRBJ1-5; a possible D gene is TRBD1 (5 bases). Trimming took off 1 base at V and 1 base at J, with 20 bases between the two ends. Germline CDR1 and CDR2: LNHDA and SQIVND (reference sequence). The CDR3 is 19 residues long. CDR3 sequence reads: CASSIGPFRALFSNQPQHF. The CDR3 nucleotides read TGTGCCAGTAGTATAGGCCCGTTCAGGGCTTTATTCAGCAATCAGCCCCAGCATTTT.

The chain recombines TRBV28 with TRBJ1-3; a possible D gene is TRBD1 (5 bases). Germline lookup yields CDR1 MDHEN and CDR2 SYDVKM. The CDR3 consists of 16 residues. Trimming removed 1 base from V and 4 bases from J, with 14 bases in between. CDR3 in DNA: TGTGCCAGCAGTTTATTCCTGGGGGTTTCGGGAAACACCATATATTTT. This encodes CASSLFLGVSGNTIYF.

This clone was observed a single time. The rearrangement joins TRBV5-5 to TRBJ2-3, with 14 bases lining up with TRBD2. The length of the CDR3 is 16 residues. The germline gives CDR1 SGHKS, CDR2 YYEKEE (reference sequence). The V and J ends lost 5 bases and 4 bases, in that order; junction bases with no gene match: 6. The CDR3 spells CASSSGLAGVPDTQYF. The CDR3 DNA reads as TGTGCCAGCAGTTCGGGACTAGCGGGAGTGCCAGATACGCAGTATTTT.

In this sample, this clone turned up once. The J gene is TRBJ2-3, the V gene TRBV11-3; TRBD2 matches at 9 bases. The CDR3 contains 15 residues. Germline-derived CDR1 and CDR2 are SGHNT and YENEEA. J was trimmed by 4 bases and V by 1 base; bases with no gene match: 3. The CDR3 nucleotides read TGTGCCAGCAGCTTAGGTAGCGGGAGTGCAGATACGCAGTATTTT. It is translated as CASSLGSGSADTQYF.

This chain connects TRBV11-2 to TRBJ2-5, with unresolved D. Trimming pared 0 bases from V and 1 base from J, leaving 9 bases between. Germline values: CDR1 SGHAT, CDR2 FQNNGV. This CDR3 comprises 15 residues. DNA of the CDR3: TGTGCCAGCAGCTTAGATCGAATTCCCCAAGAGACCCAGTACTTC. Its protein is CASSLDRIPQETQYF.

In the case of this clone: Distinct nucleotide sequences in the sample also encode this CDR3. V usage is TRBV28 and J usage is TRBJ1-2; maybe TRBD1 (5 bases). Per the germline V gene, CDR1 is MDHEN and CDR2 is SYDVKM. V lost 5 bases, J lost 3 bases, and 16 bases lay in between. CDR3 length equals 15 residues. The CDR3 nucleotides are TGTGCCAGCAGTCTCGGTGGGGCGCATGACTATGGCTACACCTTC. Encoded protein: CASSLGGAHDYGYTF.